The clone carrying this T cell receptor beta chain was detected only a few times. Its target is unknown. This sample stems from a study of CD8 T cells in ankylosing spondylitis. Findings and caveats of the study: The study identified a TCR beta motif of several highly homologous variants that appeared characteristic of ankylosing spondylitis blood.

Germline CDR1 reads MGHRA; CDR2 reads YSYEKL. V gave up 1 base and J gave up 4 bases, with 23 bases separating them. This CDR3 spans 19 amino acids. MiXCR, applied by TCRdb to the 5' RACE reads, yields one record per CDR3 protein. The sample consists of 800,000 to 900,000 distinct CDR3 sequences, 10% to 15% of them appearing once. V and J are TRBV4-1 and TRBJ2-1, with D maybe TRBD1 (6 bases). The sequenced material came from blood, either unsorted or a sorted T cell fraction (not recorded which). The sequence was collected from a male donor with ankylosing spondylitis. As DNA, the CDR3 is TGCGCCAGCAGCCAAGTAATTCGGGGTTTGGGGGCGCGTTACAATGAGCAGTTCTTC. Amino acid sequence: CASSQVIRGLGARYNEQFF.